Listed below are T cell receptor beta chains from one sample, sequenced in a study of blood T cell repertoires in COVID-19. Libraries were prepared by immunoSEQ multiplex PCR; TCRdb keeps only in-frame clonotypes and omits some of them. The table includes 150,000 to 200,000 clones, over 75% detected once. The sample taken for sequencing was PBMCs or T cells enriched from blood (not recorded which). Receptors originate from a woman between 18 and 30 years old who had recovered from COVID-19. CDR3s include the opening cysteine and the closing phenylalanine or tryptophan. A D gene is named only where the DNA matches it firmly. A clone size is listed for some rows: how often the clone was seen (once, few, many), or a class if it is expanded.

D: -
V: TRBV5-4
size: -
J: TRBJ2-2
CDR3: CASSPPPVGASTGELFF
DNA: TGTGCCAGCAGCCCCCCCCCGGTAGGGGCGAGCACCGGGGAGCTGTTTTTT

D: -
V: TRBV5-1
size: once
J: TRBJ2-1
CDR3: CASSLERQNNEQFF
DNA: TGCGCCAGCAGCTTGGAGAGACAGAACAATGAGCAGTTCTTC

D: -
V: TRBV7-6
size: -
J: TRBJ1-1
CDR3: CASSSMTVPGWTEAFF
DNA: TGTGCCAGCAGCTCAATGACAGTCCCAGGGTGGACTGAAGCTTTCTTT

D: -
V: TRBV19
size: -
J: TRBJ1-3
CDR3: CASSLVAHSGNTIYF
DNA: TGTGCCAGTAGTCTAGTGGCTCACTCTGGAAACACCATATATTTT

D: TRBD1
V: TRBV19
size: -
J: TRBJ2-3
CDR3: CASSPGDRGGDTQYF
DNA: TGTGCCAGTAGTCCGGGGGACAGGGGTGGAGATACGCAGTATTTT

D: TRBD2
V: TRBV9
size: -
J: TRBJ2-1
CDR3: CASSKSQTSVKGDEQFF
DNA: TGTGCCAGCAGCAAATCTCAGACTAGCGTAAAGGGGGATGAGCAGTTCTTC

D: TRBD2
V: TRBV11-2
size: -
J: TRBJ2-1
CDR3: CASSSIRLAGPPSYNEQFF
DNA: TGTGCCAGCAGCTCCATCCGACTAGCGGGGCCTCCCTCCTACAATGAGCAGTTCTTC

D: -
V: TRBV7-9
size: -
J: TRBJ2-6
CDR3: CASSFSRQVSGANVLTF
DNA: TGTGCCAGCAGCTTCTCCCGACAGGTCTCTGGGGCCAACGTCCTGACTTTC

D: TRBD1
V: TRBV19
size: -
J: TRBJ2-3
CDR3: CASRDRGTDTQYF
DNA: TGTGCCAGTCGGGACAGAGGCACAGATACGCAGTATTTT

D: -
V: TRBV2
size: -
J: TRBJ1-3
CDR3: CASSVEPRSGNTIYF
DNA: TGTGCCAGCTCGGTTGAGCCCCGCTCTGGAAACACCATATATTTT

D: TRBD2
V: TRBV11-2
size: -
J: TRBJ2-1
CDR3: CASSSLAGVYNEQFF
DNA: TGTGCCAGCAGCTCTCTAGCGGGAGTGTACAATGAGCAGTTCTTC

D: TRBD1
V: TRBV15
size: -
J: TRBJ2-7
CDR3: CATSTSRTGAVEQYF
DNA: TGTGCCACCTCAACTAGCCGGACAGGGGCAGTGGAGCAGTACTTC

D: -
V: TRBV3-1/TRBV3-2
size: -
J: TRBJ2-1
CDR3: CASSQGAFAVGYNEQFF
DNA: TGTGCCAGCAGCCAAGGCGCCTTTGCGGTGGGTTACAATGAGCAGTTCTTC

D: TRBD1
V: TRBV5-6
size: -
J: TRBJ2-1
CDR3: CAGGTGGNEQFF
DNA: TGTGCCGGCGGGACAGGGGGCAATGAGCAGTTCTTC

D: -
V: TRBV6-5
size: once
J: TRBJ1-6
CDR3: CASSYEVSNSPLHF
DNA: TGTGCCAGCAGTTATGAGGTCTCGAATTCACCCCTCCACTTT

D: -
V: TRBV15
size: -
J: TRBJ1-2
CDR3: CATSRDLAGAGGYTF
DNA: TGTGCCACCAGCAGAGATTTAGCAGGCGCGGGGGGCTACACCTTC

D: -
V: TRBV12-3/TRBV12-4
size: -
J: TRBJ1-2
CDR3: CASSFGDGYTF
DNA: TGTGCCAGCAGTTTCGGGGATGGCTACACCTTC

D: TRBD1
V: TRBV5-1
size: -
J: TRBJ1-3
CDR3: CASSLAGGNSGNTIYF
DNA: TGCGCCAGCAGCTTGGCAGGGGGGAACTCTGGAAACACCATATATTTT

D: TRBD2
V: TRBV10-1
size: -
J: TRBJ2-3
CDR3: CASSESTSGSTDTQYF
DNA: TGCGCCAGCAGTGAGTCAACTAGCGGGAGCACAGATACGCAGTATTTT

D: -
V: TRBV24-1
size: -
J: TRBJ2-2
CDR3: CATQGAQTTGELFF
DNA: TGTGCCACCCAGGGTGCACAGACCACCGGGGAGCTGTTTTTT

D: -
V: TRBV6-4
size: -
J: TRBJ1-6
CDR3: CASSDLAANSPLHF
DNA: TGTGCCAGCAGTGACCTGGCTGCTAATTCACCCCTCCACTTT

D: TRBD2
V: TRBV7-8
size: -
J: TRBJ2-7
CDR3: CASSWGLGPYEQYF
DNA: TGTGCCAGCAGCTGGGGACTAGGACCATACGAGCAGTACTTC

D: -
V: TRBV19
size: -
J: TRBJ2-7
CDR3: CASSIGQEDLQYF
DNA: TGTGCCAGTAGTATAGGTCAAGAGGATTTGCAGTACTTC

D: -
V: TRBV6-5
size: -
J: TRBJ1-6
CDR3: CATQGNNSPLHF
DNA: TGTGCCACTCAGGGTAATAATTCACCCCTCCACTTT

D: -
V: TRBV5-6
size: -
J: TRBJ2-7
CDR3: CASSLLARGSRVYEQYF
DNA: TGTGCCAGCAGCTTGCTGGCTAGGGGGAGTAGGGTATACGAGCAGTACTTC

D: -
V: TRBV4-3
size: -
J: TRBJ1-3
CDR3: CASSQEGEVNTIYF
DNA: TGCGCCAGCAGCCAAGAAGGAGAAGTCAACACCATATATTTT

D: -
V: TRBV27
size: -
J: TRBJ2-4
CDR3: CASSLDRPGWGNIQYF
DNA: TGTGCCAGCAGTTTAGACAGGCCGGGGTGGGGAAACATTCAGTACTTC

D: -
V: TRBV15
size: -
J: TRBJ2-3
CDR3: CATSRAGEETDTQYF
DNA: TGTGCCACCAGCAGAGCCGGGGAGGAAACAGATACGCAGTATTTT

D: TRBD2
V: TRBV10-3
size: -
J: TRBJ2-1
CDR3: CAISELAGGLSSVPYNEQFF
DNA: TGTGCCATCAGTGAACTAGCGGGAGGGCTTTCGTCAGTCCCCTACAATGAGCAGTTCTTC

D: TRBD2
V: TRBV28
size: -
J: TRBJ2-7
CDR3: CASSPSGVSYEQYF
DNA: TGTGCCAGCAGTCCTAGCGGGGTCTCCTACGAGCAGTACTTC

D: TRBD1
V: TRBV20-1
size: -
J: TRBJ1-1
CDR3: CSASSGGHTEAFF
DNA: TGCAGTGCTAGTTCAGGGGGCCACACTGAAGCTTTCTTT

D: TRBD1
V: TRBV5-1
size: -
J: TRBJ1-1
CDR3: CASSFDPTGVTEAFF
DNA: TGCGCCAGCAGCTTCGATCCTACAGGGGTAACTGAAGCTTTCTTT

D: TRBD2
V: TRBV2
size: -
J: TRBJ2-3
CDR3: CASRPGLAGRADTQYF
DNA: TGTGCCAGCAGACCGGGACTAGCGGGGAGGGCAGATACGCAGTATTTT

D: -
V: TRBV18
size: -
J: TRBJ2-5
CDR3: CASSPAPRGTRETQYF
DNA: TGTGCCAGCTCACCAGCCCCCCGAGGTACGAGGGAGACCCAGTACTTC

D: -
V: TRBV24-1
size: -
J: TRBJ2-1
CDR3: CATSDLEEQFF
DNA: TGTGCCACCAGTGATTTAGAGGAGCAGTTCTTC

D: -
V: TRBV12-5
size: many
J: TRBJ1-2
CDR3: CASGSPARTDTITF
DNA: TGTGCTAGTGGTTCCCCTGCGAGGACAGATACTATAACCTTC

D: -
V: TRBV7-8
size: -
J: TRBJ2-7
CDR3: CASSWGGRSYEQYF
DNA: TGTGCCAGCAGCTGGGGGGGCCGTTCCTACGAGCAGTACTTC

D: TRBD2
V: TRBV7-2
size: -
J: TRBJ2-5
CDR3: CASSLAGLASETQYF
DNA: TGTGCCAGCAGCTTAGCCGGACTAGCAAGCGAGACCCAGTACTTC

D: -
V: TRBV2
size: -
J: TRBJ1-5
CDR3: CASSPGGNQPQHF
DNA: TGTGCCAGCAGTCCAGGGGGCAATCAGCCCCAGCATTTT

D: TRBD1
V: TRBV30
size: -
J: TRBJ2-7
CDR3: CAWSIGYRGVEQYF
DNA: TGTGCCTGGAGTATCGGTTACAGGGGGGTCGAGCAGTACTTC

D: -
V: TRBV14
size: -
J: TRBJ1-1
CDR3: CASRDAGGTEAFF
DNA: TGTGCCAGCAGAGACGCGGGGGGCACTGAAGCTTTCTTT

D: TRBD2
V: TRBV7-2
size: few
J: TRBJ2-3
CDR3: CASSLYSGGATDTQYF
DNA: TGTGCCAGCAGCCTGTATAGCGGGGGGGCGACAGATACGCAGTATTTT

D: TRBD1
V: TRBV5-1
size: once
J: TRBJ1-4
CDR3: CASSPGGSEEKLFF
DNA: TGCGCCAGCAGCCCAGGGGGGAGTGAGGAAAAACTGTTTTTT

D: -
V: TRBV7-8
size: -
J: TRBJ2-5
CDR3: CASSLAFSFETQYF
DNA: TGTGCCAGCAGCTTAGCGTTCTCGTTTGAGACCCAGTACTTC